A selection of T cell receptor beta chains follows, all from one sample in a study of memory CD4+ T cells and cytomegalovirus serostatus. The method was immunoSEQ multiplex PCR; TCRdb's version includes in-frame clones alone and lacks a portion of them. Among 40,000 to 45,000 clones listed, 76% were seen once. Source material: memory CD4+ T cells from blood. These receptors came from an adult in good health and CMV-seronegative. Each CDR3 is given with its conserved first and last residue. Each record gives: J gene, D gene, V gene, CDR3 protein, CDR3 DNA. D genes are given only for firm matches.

J: TRBJ2-1; D: TRBD2; V: TRBV5-1; CDR3: CASRFTAGGPPGEQFF; DNA: TGCGCCAGCAGATTTACGGCGGGGGGGCCCCCCGGTGAGCAGTTCTTC
J: TRBJ1-2; D: TRBD1; V: TRBV7-2; CDR3: CASSQGQYYGYTF; DNA: TGTGCCAGCAGCCAGGGACAGTACTATGGCTACACCTTC
J: TRBJ1-5; D: .; V: TRBV27; CDR3: CASSPGTVPNQPQHF; DNA: TGTGCCAGCAGTCCCGGGACGGTTCCTAATCAGCCCCAGCATTTT
J: TRBJ1-2; D: .; V: TRBV2; CDR3: CASDRDPAGYGYTF; DNA: TGTGCCAGCGACCGGGACCCAGCGGGCTATGGCTACACCTTC
J: TRBJ1-2; D: .; V: TRBV19; CDR3: CASSLSQGRSRYGYTF; DNA: TGTGCCAGTAGTCTCTCACAGGGTAGGAGCCGCTATGGCTACACCTTC
J: TRBJ1-2; D: .; V: TRBV11-2; CDR3: CASSSTGYYGYTF; DNA: TGTGCCAGCAGCTCGACAGGATACTATGGCTACACCTTC
J: TRBJ2-1; D: .; V: TRBV11-2; CDR3: CASSSQPPMYNEQFF; DNA: TGTGCCAGCAGCTCCCAACCCCCGATGTACAATGAGCAGTTCTTC
J: TRBJ2-7; D: .; V: TRBV7-2; CDR3: CASSLPGGLYEQYF; DNA: TGTGCCAGCAGCTTACCGGGGGGCCTCTACGAGCAGTACTTC
J: TRBJ2-7; D: .; V: TRBV2; CDR3: CASSEDYMFGGISSSYEQYF; DNA: TGTGCCAGCAGTGAAGATTATATGTTTGGTGGCATATCGAGCTCCTACGAGCAGTACTTC
J: TRBJ2-1; D: TRBD1; V: TRBV2; CDR3: CASSSRGQYYNEQFF; DNA: TGTGCCAGCAGCTCCAGGGGACAGTACTACAATGAGCAGTTCTTC
J: TRBJ2-5; D: .; V: TRBV20-1; CDR3: CSARRETQYF; DNA: TGCAGTGCTAGAAGAGAGACCCAGTACTTC
J: TRBJ2-1; D: .; V: TRBV29-1; CDR3: CSVSRGVYNEQFF; DNA: TGCAGCGTCTCAAGGGGAGTCTACAATGAGCAGTTCTTC
J: TRBJ2-7; D: TRBD2; V: TRBV28; CDR3: CASSNGGVAYEQYF; DNA: TGTGCCAGCAGTAATGGGGGGGTTGCCTACGAGCAGTACTTC
J: TRBJ2-3; D: TRBD2; V: TRBV5-1; CDR3: CASSLSGGTSTDTQYF; DNA: TGCGCCAGCAGCTTGAGCGGGGGCACTAGCACAGATACGCAGTATTTT
J: TRBJ1-1; D: .; V: TRBV28; CDR3: CASREEQTEAFF; DNA: TGTGCCAGCAGGGAAGAACAAACTGAAGCTTTCTTT
J: TRBJ1-6; D: .; V: TRBV9; CDR3: CASSPYVENSPLHF; DNA: TGTGCCAGCAGCCCCTACGTCGAAAATTCACCCCTCCACTTT
J: TRBJ1-1; D: .; V: TRBV19; CDR3: CASSIGAYTEAFF; DNA: TGTGCCAGTAGTATTGGAGCGTACACTGAAGCTTTCTTT
J: TRBJ2-1; D: .; V: TRBV6-5; CDR3: CATADSTTRNEQFF; DNA: TGTGCCACAGCGGACTCGACGACACGAAATGAGCAGTTCTTC